This T cell receptor beta chain was sequenced for a study of cytomegalovirus exposure and HLA in healthy donors. General study points: Earlier analysis found most TCR beta V segments productive about 87% or about 30% of the time. In a later analysis, TCR beta V- and J-gene trimming showed a link to a missense DCLRE1C variant. There were 150 to 200 TCR beta chains listed as cytomegalovirus-associated.

V lost 5 bases, J lost 4 bases, and 7 bases stayed unmatched. Germline V gene data show CDR1 as LNHDA and CDR2 as SQIVND (reference sequence). The CDR3 is 15 amino acids. This clone was seen more than once but under ten times. The antigen remains unidentified. 60 Vbeta and 13 Jbeta primers were used in PCR. Generated by immunoSEQ multiplex PCR, the TCRdb table keeps only in-frame clones and is missing some. Seen here are about 130,000 clones, 70% to 80% observed once, and the top ten hold roughly 3.5%. The chain uses TRBV19 and TRBJ1-2, with 10 bases matching TRBD1. What was sequenced was PBMCs. This TCR came from a middle-aged man in good health and CMV-seronegative. CDR3 sequence: CASSDPGQGFYGYTF. CDR3 DNA sequence: TGTGCCAGTAGTGATCCGGGACAGGGGTTCTATGGCTACACCTTC.